These 9 T cell receptor beta chains were sequenced from one sample in a study of T cells in Graves' hyperthyroidism and ophthalmopathy (dated 2019 in TCRdb). Library creation used multiplex PCR. The run used an Illumina HiSeq 2000. The TCR beta CDR3 regions were amplified from the RNA transcripts. The first round of RT-PCR for the TCR CDR3 was performed with the HTBI primer set and the Qiagen OneStep RT-PCR kit. TCRdb reworked the public reads: Q25 trimming with fastp, MiXCR clone assembly, productive beta chains retained. Under each unique CDR3 protein, matching rows form one entry showing the most common genes and DNA. In all, the sample holds a few hundred thousand distinct CDR3 sequences, and 15% to 18% of those were seen once. The ten biggest clones cover around 7.3% of the sample. The specimen was blood. Every receptor here comes from a woman in her 30s with Graves' hyperthyroidism.

This clonotype showed up many times. This chain joins TRBV18 and TRBJ2-1; no firm D call. Germline V gives CDR1 KGHSH, CDR2 LQKENI. The CDR3 runs to 14 residues. The ends were cut back, 3 bases at V and 2 bases at J, with 8 bases in the middle. The CDR3 here is CASSPQQTYNEQFF. The CDR3 DNA reads TGTGCCAGCTCACCGCAACAGACCTACAATGAGCAGTTCTTC.

This clonotype was detected ten times or more. The chain recombines TRBV11-2 with TRBJ2-1; D is unresolved. This CDR3 spans 15 amino acids. Germline-derived CDR1 and CDR2 are SGHAT and FQNNGV. Trimming stripped 6 bases from V and 0 bases from J, with 12 bases between. CDR3 protein: CASSPDLTSYNEQFF. The CDR3 DNA sequence: TGTGCCAGCAGTCCCGACTTAACCTCCTACAATGAGCAGTTCTTC.

This clonotype was observed a handful of times. The chain carries TRBV4-1 and TRBJ1-1; D might be TRBD1 (5 bases). V lost 6 bases, J lost 3 bases, and 17 bases lay in between. The germline gives CDR1 MGHRA, CDR2 YSYEKL. The CDR3 sequence is 15 residues long. CDR3 DNA sequence: TGCGCCAGCAGACGACTTGGGGGAACGGACACTGAAGCTTTCTTT. This encodes CASRRLGGTDTEAFF.

With regard to this clonotype: This sequence may be a read error, since a much larger clone differs from it by one base. The J gene is TRBJ1-5, the V gene TRBV30; no clear D gene. Germline CDR1 GTSNPN, CDR2 SVGIG (reference sequence). The CDR3 contains 13 residues. In nucleotides, the CDR3 is TGTGCCTGGCGTGTACTAGGGAATCAGCCCCAGCATTTT. This codes for CAWRVLGNQPQHF.

This clonotype was seen more than once but under ten times. The chain employs TRBV10-3 and TRBJ1-1; D is unresolved. CDR3 length: 14 residues. V was pared by 0 bases and J by 2 bases, with 7 bases between. Germline CDR1 ENHRY, CDR2 SYGVKD. DNA of the CDR3: TGTGCCATCAGTGAGTCGATGGGAAACACTGAAGCTTTCTTT. Encoded protein: CAISESMGNTEAFF.

This clonotype was found many times. The CDR3 loop is CASSLSRGTEQFF. The DNA of the CDR3 is TGTGCCAGCAGTTTATCGAGGGGGACTGAGCAGTTCTTC. The rearrangement joins TRBV12-3 or TRBV12-4 to TRBJ2-1, with a possible D match to TRBD1 (6 bases). This CDR3 is 13 amino acids long. Trimming stripped 2 bases from V and 9 bases from J, with 11 bases between.

The gene calls are TRBV7-2 and TRBJ2-1; TRBD1 matches 9 bases. Germline CDR1 reads SGHTA; CDR2 reads FQGNSA. After removal of 5 bases from V and 5 bases from J, the junction contained 10 bases not matched to a gene. This CDR3 spans 16 amino acids. The CDR3 sequence is CASSRGTGTGNNEQFF. The CDR3, as DNA: TGTGCCAGCAGCCGAGGGACCGGGACAGGGAACAATGAGCAGTTCTTC. Full variable domain (remainder filled in from reference TRBV7-2 and TRBJ2-1): GAGVSQSPSNKVTEKGKDVELRCDPISGHTALYWYRQSLGQGLEFLIYFQGNSAPDKSGLPSDRFSAERTGGSVSTLTIQRTQQEDSAVYLCASSRGTGTGNNEQFFGPGTRLTVL.

The V and J genes are TRBV6-2 or TRBV6-3 and TRBJ2-7; perhaps TRBD1 as D (5 bases). CDR1 and CDR2 (germline): MNHEY, SVGEGT. Trimming cost V 8 bases and J 3 bases, with 11 bases left between them. This CDR3 is built from 12 residues. The CDR3, as DNA: TGTGCCAGCGGAGAAGGACACTACGAGCAGTACTTC. Amino acids: CASGEGHYEQYF.

The chain has TRBV27 and TRBJ2-1; TRBD1 matches 9 bases. V shed 5 bases and J 4 bases; nucleotides not matched to a gene: 9. The V gene's germline CDR1 is MNHEY and CDR2 SMNVEV (reference sequence). This CDR3 comprises 16 residues. Here the CDR3 reads CASSPKRDRVYNEQFF. CDR3 in DNA: TGTGCCAGCAGTCCAAAGAGGGACAGGGTATACAATGAGCAGTTCTTC.